This TCR beta chain came from a study of blood T cell repertoires in COVID-19. The germline V gene has CDR1 SEHNR and CDR2 FQNEAQ (reference sequence). This CDR3 region has 12 residues. The V and J ends lost 4 bases and 8 bases respectively, with 6 bases between them. The age range of participants was 18 to 89 years, with residence in 20 to 25 US areas. Categorization into cohorts depended on clinical history that participants reported. What the recovered Cohort 3 donors had was two negative PCRs, clearance, or symptom resolution. The protocol was immunoSEQ multiplex PCR, while the TCRdb copy is restricted to in-frame clones and leaves out a portion. Among 190,000 or so clones listed, around 89% were seen once.

Specimen: PBMCs or T cells enriched from blood (not recorded which). This TCR came from a woman between 18 and 29 years old who had recovered from COVID-19. The chain recombines TRBV7-9 with TRBJ1-6; no definite D call. Here the CDR3 DNA reads TGTGCCAGCAGCTCATGGCATTCACCCCTCCACTTT. It specifies CASSSWHSPLHF.